The rows below give T cell receptor beta chains drawn from one sample of a study of blood T cell repertoires in COVID-19. Profiled with immunoSEQ multiplex PCR; TCRdb holds only in-frame clones, not every one. The sample lists over 300,000 clones; around four fifths were seen once. The sample taken for sequencing was peripheral blood. The receptors were sampled from a woman aged 45 to 65 with acute or convalescent COVID-19. The CDR3 runs from the conserved cysteine through the conserved F or W. D genes are given only for firm matches. Rows give clone size only sometimes, using once, few, many, or a class for an expanded clone.

CDR3nt: TGTGCCTGGAGCGTCGGGACAGGGGGGCCCCAGCATTTT; CDR3aa: CAWSVGTGGPQHF; v_gene: TRBV30; abundance: few; d_gene: TRBD1; j_gene: TRBJ1-5
CDR3nt: TGTGCCAGCAGCTTCTGGACAGGGGCGTCGGATACGCAGTATTTT; CDR3aa: CASSFWTGASDTQYF; v_gene: TRBV7-9; abundance: -; d_gene: TRBD1; j_gene: TRBJ2-3
CDR3nt: TGTGCCACCAGCAGCGGTAGGACTAGCGGGAGTCCGGGGGATACGCAGTATTTT; CDR3aa: CATSSGRTSGSPGDTQYF; v_gene: TRBV15; abundance: -; d_gene: TRBD2; j_gene: TRBJ2-3
CDR3nt: TGTGCCAGCAGCCTAGCGGGGGTTACCTACAATGAGCAGTTCTTC; CDR3aa: CASSLAGVTYNEQFF; v_gene: TRBV5-6; abundance: -; d_gene: TRBD2; j_gene: TRBJ2-1
CDR3nt: TGTGCCAGCAGCTCAACTGACAGGGAGGCTTTCTTT; CDR3aa: CASSSTDREAFF; v_gene: TRBV6-2/TRBV6-3; abundance: -; d_gene: TRBD1; j_gene: TRBJ1-1
CDR3nt: TGCAGCGTCCCCGGACTAGCGGGATTCACAGATACGCAGTATTTT; CDR3aa: CSVPGLAGFTDTQYF; v_gene: TRBV29-1; abundance: -; d_gene: TRBD2; j_gene: TRBJ2-3
CDR3nt: TGTGCCACCAGTGATTTTGACACCGGCACAGATACGCAGTATTTT; CDR3aa: CATSDFDTGTDTQYF; v_gene: TRBV24-1; abundance: -; d_gene: -; j_gene: TRBJ2-3
CDR3nt: TGTGCCAGCAGCCTCCGCCAGGGGAGCACTGAAGCTTTCTTT; CDR3aa: CASSLRQGSTEAFF; v_gene: TRBV14; abundance: -; d_gene: -; j_gene: TRBJ1-1
CDR3nt: TGTGCCAGCTCCCCAGGACAGGGCACTGAAGCTTTCTTT; CDR3aa: CASSPGQGTEAFF; v_gene: TRBV18; abundance: -; d_gene: TRBD1; j_gene: TRBJ1-1
CDR3nt: TGTGCCAGCAGTTCTGATGGCAGGGGGCTTCAGCCCCAGCATTTT; CDR3aa: CASSSDGRGLQPQHF; v_gene: TRBV27; abundance: -; d_gene: TRBD1; j_gene: TRBJ1-5
CDR3nt: TGTGCCAGCAGCTTAGTAGGGGGAGGGCAGGCTCCTAATTCACCCCTCCACTTT; CDR3aa: CASSLVGGGQAPNSPLHF; v_gene: TRBV7-9; abundance: -; d_gene: -; j_gene: TRBJ1-6
CDR3nt: TGTGCCAGCATCCCGACAGGGGGCATCGGCTACACCTTC; CDR3aa: CASIPTGGIGYTF; v_gene: TRBV7-3; abundance: -; d_gene: TRBD1; j_gene: TRBJ1-2